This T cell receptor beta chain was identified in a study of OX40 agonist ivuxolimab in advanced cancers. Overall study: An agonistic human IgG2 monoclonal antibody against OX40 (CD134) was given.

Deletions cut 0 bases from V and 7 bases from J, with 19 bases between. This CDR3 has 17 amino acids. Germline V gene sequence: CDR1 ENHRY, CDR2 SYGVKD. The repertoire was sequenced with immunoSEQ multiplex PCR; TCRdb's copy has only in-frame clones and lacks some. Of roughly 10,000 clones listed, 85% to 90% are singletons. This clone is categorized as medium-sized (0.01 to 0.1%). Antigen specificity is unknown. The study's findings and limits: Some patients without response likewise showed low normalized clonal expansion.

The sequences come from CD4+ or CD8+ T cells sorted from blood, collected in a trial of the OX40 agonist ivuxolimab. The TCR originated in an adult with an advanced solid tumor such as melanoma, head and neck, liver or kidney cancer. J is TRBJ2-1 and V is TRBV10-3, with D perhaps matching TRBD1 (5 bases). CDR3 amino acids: CAISESILGQAGNEQFF. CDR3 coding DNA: TGTGCCATCAGTGAGTCGATTTTGGGGCAGGCCGGGAATGAGCAGTTCTTC.